The source of this T cell receptor beta chain is a study of immune heterogeneity within non-small cell lung tumors. Overall study findings and caveats: Different patients shared few of their high-frequency T-cell receptor beta clonotypes.

Multiplex PCR amplified TCR beta CDR3 with 32 V and 13 J primers. TCRdb fed the multiplex PCR reads into MiXCR, producing one record per CDR3 protein. The sample carries roughly 14,000 distinct CDR3 sequences, approximately 30% recorded once. V was shortened by 4 bases and J by 5 bases, with 18 bases between the two germline ends. From germline, CDR1 is MNHEY and CDR2 SMNVEV (reference sequence). The CDR3 totals 15 residues. Genomic DNA extracted from bulk tumor tissue served as template. A total of approximately 600 ng was used per sample. Doctors removed several biopsies from each primary tumor during surgery, keeping them far apart. Curative surgery was performed on patients who had untreated, newly diagnosed non-small cell lung cancer. This clonotype is categorized as medium-sized. The antigen is undetermined.

The V call is TRBV27, the J call TRBJ2-7, with D possibly being TRBD1 (6 bases). The receptor was isolated from a man between 40 and 49 years old with non-small cell lung cancer. The sequencing input was lung tumor tissue. CDR3 in amino acids: CASSSVDRLINEQYF. The CDR3 DNA reads TGTGCCAGCAGTTCAGTTGACAGGCTCATTAACGAGCAGTACTTC.